This note documents a single T cell receptor beta chain sequence. The antigen is undetermined. The data were obtained in a study of cytomegalovirus exposure and HLA in healthy donors. Study-level findings and limits: Cytomegalovirus association was listed for approximately 160 TCR beta chains. Most TCR sequences were uncommon, yet certain public TCRs appeared in many donors.

The J segment lost 4 bases and the V segment lost 1 base, leaving 6 bases of the junction unmatched. Per the germline V gene, CDR1 is GTSNPN and CDR2 is SVGIG (reference sequence). CDR3 length equals 14 residues. Primers: 60 Vbeta forward and 13 Jbeta reverse. The assay was immunoSEQ multiplex PCR, and TCRdb's table has in-frame clones only and misses some. The table lists 60,000 to 80,000 clones, roughly 60% of them singletons. This TCR was recovered from a man younger than 40 in good health and CMV-seronegative. The sequenced material came from PBMCs. V usage is TRBV30 and J usage is TRBJ1-1, with 7 positions matching TRBD1. DNA for the CDR3: TGTGCCTGGAGTGCGCTCAGGGGGACCACTGAAGCTTTCTTT. Translating it yields CAWSALRGTTEAFF.